This TCR beta chain appears in the sequencing data of a study of blood T cell repertoires in COVID-19. Trimming removed 7 bases at V and 4 bases at J, with 14 bases between. This CDR3 contains 15 residues. CDR1 and CDR2 from the germline V gene are SGHAT and FQDESV (reference sequence). The table came from immunoSEQ multiplex PCR; TCRdb's copy has only in-frame clones and leaves some out. The sample gives over 60,000 clones, roughly 85% of which show up once; 35% is in the top ten. This receptor was obtained from a woman older than 75 with active or convalescent COVID-19. Sequencing was performed on peripheral blood. The chain carries TRBV11-1 and TRBJ2-6; tentative D call: TRBD1 (6 bases). The CDR3: CASTHRATGANVLTF. The CDR3 DNA reads as TGTGCCAGCACACACAGGGCAACCGGGGCCAACGTCCTGACTTTC.